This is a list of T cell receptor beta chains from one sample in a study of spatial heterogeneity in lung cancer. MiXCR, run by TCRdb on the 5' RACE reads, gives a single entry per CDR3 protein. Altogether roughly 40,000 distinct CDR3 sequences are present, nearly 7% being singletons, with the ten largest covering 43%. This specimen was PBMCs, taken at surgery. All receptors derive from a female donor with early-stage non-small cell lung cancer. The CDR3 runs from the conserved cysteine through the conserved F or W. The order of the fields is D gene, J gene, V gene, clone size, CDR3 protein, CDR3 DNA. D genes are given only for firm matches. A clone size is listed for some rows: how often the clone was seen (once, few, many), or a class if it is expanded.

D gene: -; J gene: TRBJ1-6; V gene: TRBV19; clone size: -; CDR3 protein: CASKNLAGKRSPLHF; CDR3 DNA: TGTGCCAGTAAGAACTTGGCAGGGAAGAGATCACCCCTCCACTTT
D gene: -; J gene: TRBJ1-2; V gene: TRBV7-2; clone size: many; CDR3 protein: CASSLSGEPSYGYTF; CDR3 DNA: TGTGCCAGCAGCTTGAGCGGGGAACCCTCATATGGCTACACCTTC
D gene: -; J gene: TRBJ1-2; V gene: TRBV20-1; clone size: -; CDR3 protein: CSALEVGEVPTF; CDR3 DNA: TGCAGTGCTTTAGAGGTTGGAGAGGTCCCCACCTTC
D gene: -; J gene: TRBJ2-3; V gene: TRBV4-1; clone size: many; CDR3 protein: CASSQDPGGGADTQYF; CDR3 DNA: TGCGCCAGCAGCCAAGATCCGGGGGGCGGTGCAGATACGCAGTATTTT
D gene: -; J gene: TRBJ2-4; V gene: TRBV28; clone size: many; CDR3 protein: CASSSYTNIQYF; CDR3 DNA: TGTGCCAGCAGTTCGTACACGAACATTCAGTACTTC
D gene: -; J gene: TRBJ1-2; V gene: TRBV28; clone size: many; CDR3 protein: CASSLDRFGGYTF; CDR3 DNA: TGTGCCAGCAGTTTAGACAGGTTCGGTGGCTACACCTTC
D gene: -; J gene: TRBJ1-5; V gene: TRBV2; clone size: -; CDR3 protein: CASRGEVSNQPQHF; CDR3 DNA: TGTGCCAGCAGGGGGGAGGTTAGCAATCAGCCCCAGCATTTT
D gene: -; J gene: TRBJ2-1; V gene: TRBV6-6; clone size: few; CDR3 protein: CASSQTTTGNEQFF; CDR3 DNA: TGTGCCAGCAGCCAGACGACTACTGGGAATGAGCAGTTCTTC
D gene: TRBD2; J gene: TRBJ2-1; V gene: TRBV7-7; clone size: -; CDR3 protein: CASSLELAAYNEQFF; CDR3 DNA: TGTGCTAGCAGCTTAGAACTAGCGGCCTACAATGAGCAGTTCTTC
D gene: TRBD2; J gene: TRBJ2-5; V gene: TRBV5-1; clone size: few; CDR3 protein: CASSVDSGGETQYF; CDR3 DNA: TGCGCCAGCAGCGTGGATAGCGGGGGAGAGACCCAGTACTTC
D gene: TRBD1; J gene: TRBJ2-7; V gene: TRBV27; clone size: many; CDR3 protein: CASSFGTGMYF; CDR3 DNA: TGTGCCAGCAGTTTCGGGACAGGGATGTACTTC
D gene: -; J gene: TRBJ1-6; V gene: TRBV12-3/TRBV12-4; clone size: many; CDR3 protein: CASSLRRDSPLHF; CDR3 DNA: TGTGCCAGCAGTTTACGAAGAGATTCACCCCTCCACTTT
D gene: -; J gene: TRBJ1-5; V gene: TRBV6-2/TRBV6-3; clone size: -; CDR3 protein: CASSYGGARNQPQHF; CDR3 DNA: TGTGCCAGCAGTTATGGAGGGGCCCGTAATCAGCCCCAGCATTTT
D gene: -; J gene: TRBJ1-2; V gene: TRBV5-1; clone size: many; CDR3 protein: CASSLGRDNYGYTF; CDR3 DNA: TGCGCCAGCAGCTTGGGCAGGGATAACTATGGCTACACCTTC
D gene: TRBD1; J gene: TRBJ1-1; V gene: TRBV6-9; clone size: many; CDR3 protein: CASSWTGSEKAFF; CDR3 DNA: TGTGCCAGCAGTTGGACAGGTAGTGAAAAAGCTTTCTTT
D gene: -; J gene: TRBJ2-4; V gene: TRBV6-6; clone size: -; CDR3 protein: CASSYSGGSALAKNIQYF; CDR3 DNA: TGTGCCAGCAGTTACTCAGGGGGATCCGCTTTAGCCAAAAACATTCAGTACTTC
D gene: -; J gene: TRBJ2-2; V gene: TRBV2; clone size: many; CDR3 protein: CASSADGTGELFF; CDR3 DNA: TGTGCCAGCAGTGCCGACGGCACCGGGGAGCTGTTTTTT
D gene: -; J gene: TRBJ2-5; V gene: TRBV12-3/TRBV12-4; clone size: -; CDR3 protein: CASSPRGLIQETQYF; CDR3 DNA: TGTGCCAGCAGTCCTCGTGGTTTAATCCAAGAGACCCAGTACTTC
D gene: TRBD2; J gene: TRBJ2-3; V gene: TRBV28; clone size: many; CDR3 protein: CASSLFASGSVHTQYF; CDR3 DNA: TGTGCCAGCAGTTTATTTGCTAGCGGGAGTGTGCATACGCAGTATTTT
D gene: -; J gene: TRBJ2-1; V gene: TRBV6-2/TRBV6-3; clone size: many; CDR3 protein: CATLQAGAYNEQFF; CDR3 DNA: TGTGCCACCCTCCAGGCAGGGGCGTACAATGAGCAGTTCTTC
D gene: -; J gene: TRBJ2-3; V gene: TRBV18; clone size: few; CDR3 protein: CASSPELRDSQYF; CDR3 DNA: TGTGCCAGCTCACCGGAGCTCCGGGACTCGCAGTATTTT
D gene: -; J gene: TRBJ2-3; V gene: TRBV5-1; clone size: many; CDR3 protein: CASSLSGLSTDTQYF; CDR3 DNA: TGCGCCAGCAGCTTGAGTGGACTTTCCACAGATACGCAGTATTTT
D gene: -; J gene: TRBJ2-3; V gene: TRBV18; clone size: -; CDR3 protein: CASSAADTQYF; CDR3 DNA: TGTGCCAGCTCAGCGGCAGATACGCAGTATTTT
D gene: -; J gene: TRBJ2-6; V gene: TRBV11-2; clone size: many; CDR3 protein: CASSRDWANVLTF; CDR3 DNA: TGTGCCAGCAGCCGTGATTGGGCCAACGTCCTGACTTTC
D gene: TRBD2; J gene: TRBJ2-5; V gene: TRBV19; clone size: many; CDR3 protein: CASSMRLAGETQYF; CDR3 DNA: TGTGCCAGTAGTATGCGACTAGCGGGGGAGACCCAGTACTTC
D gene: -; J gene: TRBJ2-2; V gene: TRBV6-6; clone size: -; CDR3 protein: CASSYSGGGTGELFF; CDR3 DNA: TGTGCCAGCAGTTACTCGGGTGGAGGCACCGGGGAGCTGTTTTTT
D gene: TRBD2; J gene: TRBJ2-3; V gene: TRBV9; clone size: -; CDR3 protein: CASSPSGGVGTDTQYF; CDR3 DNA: TGTGCCAGCAGCCCATCCGGGGGGGTGGGCACAGATACGCAGTATTTT